The TCR beta chain under discussion was sequenced for a study of graft-versus-host responses after intestinal transplantation. In the study overall: The transplants performed in recipients were multivisceral, liver-intestinal, or isolated intestinal. The study, taken as a whole, reports: GvH clones were found in recipient marrow; some appeared first in ileum or blood. In patients with graft-donor T cell macrochimerism, allograft graft-versus-host to host-versus-graft clonal ratios were high. Circulating GvH clone levels at their peak were associated with HvG declines (early post-transplant).

The method was immunoSEQ multiplex PCR; TCRdb's version includes in-frame clones alone and lacks a portion of them. This table holds some 7,000 clones, more than 25% found once. A single count supports this clone. V shed 0 bases and J shed 1 base, with 9 bases lying between them. Germline V gene data show CDR1 as KGHSY and CDR2 as FQNENV. This CDR3 comprises 15 residues. The chain has TRBV16 and TRBJ1-1; D is possibly TRBD1 (5 bases). The sample consisted of alloreactive CD4+ T cells from a mixed lymphocyte reaction culture, taken before intestinal transplant. Subset meaning: CFSE-low proliferating T cells sorted from roughly six-day pre-transplant mixed lymphocyte reaction (GvH or HvG direction). The sequence was collected from a human patient who received an intestinal transplant. CDR3 sequence (DNA): TGTGCCAGCAGCCAATCTGCAGGGAAGAACACTGAAGCTTTCTTT. Amino acids: CASSQSAGKNTEAFF. Full variable domain (outside the CDR3, taken from reference TRBV16 and TRBJ1-1): GEEVAQTPKHLVRGEGQKAKLYCAPIKGHSYVFWYQQVLKNEFKFLISFQNENVFDETGMPKERFSAKCLPNSPCSLEIQATKLEDSAVYFCASSQSAGKNTEAFFGQGTRLTVV.